The 5 T cell receptor beta chains listed next were all sequenced from one sample in a study of cytomegalovirus exposure and HLA in healthy donors. TCRdb's table, derived via immunoSEQ multiplex PCR, lists solely in-frame clones and lacks some. This sample yields about 200,000 clones, of which 70% to 85% are seen a single time; about an eighth belongs to the top ten. The material sequenced was PBMCs. The source of these receptors is a woman aged 25 to 39 in good health and CMV-seropositive.

The V and J genes are TRBV6-5 and TRBJ2-7, with 10 bases lining up with TRBD2. Germline V gene sequence: CDR1 MNHEY, CDR2 SVGAGI. The CDR3 has 14 residues. The ends lost 6 bases at V and 6 bases at J; junction bases unmatched: 8. The CDR3 region is CASRESGRAREQYF. The CDR3, as DNA: TGTGCCAGCAGGGAGAGCGGGAGGGCCCGCGAGCAGTACTTC.

The rearrangement uses TRBV30 and TRBJ1-2; no clear D. The CDR3 runs 13 residues. Germline CDR1 GTSNPN, CDR2 SVGIG (reference sequence). V lost 0 bases, J lost 3 bases, and 8 bases lay in between. In DNA, the CDR3 is TGTGCCTGGAGTGTACACAGTGACTATGGCTACACCTTC. Translating gives CAWSVHSDYGYTF.

V and J are TRBV29-1 and TRBJ2-2, with D maybe TRBD2 (7 bases). Per germline, CDR1 SQVTM and CDR2 ANQGSEA. The ends were cut back, 7 bases at V and 5 bases at J, with 17 bases in the middle. CDR3 size: 14 residues. The chain's CDR3 is CSGKGGARTGELFF. The CDR3 DNA reads TGCAGCGGGAAGGGGGGGGCTCGGACCGGGGAGCTGTTTTTT.

This chain connects TRBV6-1 to TRBJ1-1; 7 nucleotides match TRBD1. V lost 6 bases, J lost 4 bases, and 5 bases stayed unmatched. Germline CDR1 is MNHNS and CDR2 is SASEGT. CDR3 size: 13 residues. The CDR3 sequence: CASRLGTATEAFF. CDR3 coding DNA: TGTGCCAGCAGACTCGGGACAGCCACTGAAGCTTTCTTT.

The chain links TRBV28 to TRBJ2-2, with 11 bases fitting TRBD2. Germline V lookup: CDR1 MDHEN, CDR2 SYDVKM. This CDR3 has 16 residues. V dropped 8 bases and J dropped 7; count of bases not matched to a gene: 12. The CDR3 coding sequence is TGTGCCAGCCAACTTAGCGGGAGGGCCTGGGTCGGGGAGCTGTTTTTT. It codes for CASQLSGRAWVGELFF.